These 12 T cell receptor beta chains were all obtained from the same sample, sequenced in a study of shared clonotypes between healthy human individuals. Naive CD8 cells, CD45RO-negative and positively selected for CCR7, excluded terminally differentiated effector memory CD45RA+ cells. Profiling relied on immunoSEQ multiplex PCR, and the TCRdb table lists in-frame clones only, not all of them. The sample lists more than 2 million clones; roughly 93% were seen once. The sample consisted of naive CD8+ T cells from PBMCs. Receptors originate from a man aged 18-30 years in good health. Some clones in this sample may be carry-over from other donors' samples.

The chain links TRBV29-1 to TRBJ2-1, with D maybe TRBD2 (5 bases). The germline V gene encodes CDR1 SQVTM and CDR2 ANQGSEA. V lost 5 bases and J 7 bases, leaving 12 bases between the germline ends. This CDR3 comprises 12 residues. This CDR3 is CSVPEAGNEQFF. Written as DNA, the CDR3 is TGCAGCGTTCCCGAGGCGGGTAATGAGCAGTTCTTC.

The chain carries TRBV27 and TRBJ1-1; D remains ambiguous. CDR1 and CDR2 from the germline V gene are MNHEY and SMNVEV (reference sequence). V was trimmed by 2 bases and J by 1 base, leaving 11 bases between them. CDR3 length: 15 amino acids. The CDR3 DNA reads as TGTGCCAGCAGTTTAACGTCAGGCTCGAACACTGAAGCTTTCTTT. The encoded protein is CASSLTSGSNTEAFF.

This CDR3 reads CASSSFGGPNTGELFF. The CDR3 DNA sequence: TGTGCCAGCAGCTCGTTCGGGGGTCCCAACACCGGGGAGCTGTTTTTT. The rearrangement links TRBV7-9 to TRBJ2-2, with a weak D call TRBD2 (6 bases). The V end lost 4 bases, the J end lost 2 bases, and 14 bases lay between the germline ends. Germline assignment: CDR1 SEHNR and CDR2 FQNEAQ (reference sequence). This CDR3 has 16 amino acids.

The rearrangement uses TRBV7-9 and TRBJ2-7; 12 bases line up with TRBD2. V was pared by 3 bases and J by 6 bases, with 6 bases of the junction left unmatched. The CDR3 extends over 15 amino acids. CDR1 and CDR2 (germline): SEHNR, FQNEAQ (reference sequence). The CDR3 is CASSFPLAGGREQYF. The CDR3 coding sequence is TGTGCCAGCAGCTTCCCACTAGCGGGAGGTCGCGAGCAGTACTTC.

In regard to this clone: Other DNA sequences from this sample encode an identical CDR3 as well. V usage is TRBV2 and J usage is TRBJ1-1; D remains unclear. V was shortened by 7 bases and J by 1 base, with 4 bases between the two germline ends. The CDR3 has 11 residues. Germline V CDR1 and CDR2: SNHLY, FYNNEI. CDR3 loop: CASIGNTEAFF. Here the CDR3 DNA reads TGTGCCAGCATAGGGAACACTGAAGCTTTCTTT.

The table lists this clone with a count of one. V usage is TRBV27 and J usage is TRBJ2-7, with D possibly matching TRBD2 (6 bases). From germline, CDR1 is MNHEY and CDR2 SMNVEV (reference sequence). V dropped 3 bases and J dropped 4 bases, with 13 bases sitting between them. The CDR3 is 14 residues long. Written as DNA, the CDR3 is TGTGCCAGCAGTTTGGCGGAGGGGTGGTACGAGCAGTACTTC. Amino acids: CASSLAEGWYEQYF.

The V and J genes are TRBV5-4 and TRBJ2-7; TRBD2 matches at 10 bases. This CDR3 is built from 15 residues. CDR1 and CDR2 (germline): SGHNT, YYREEE (reference sequence). The V gene end was trimmed by 3 bases and the J gene end by 0 bases; junction bases not matched to a gene: 3. CDR3: CASSYRLAGSYEQYF. The CDR3 bases are TGTGCCAGCAGCTATAGACTAGCGGGCTCCTACGAGCAGTACTTC.

V is TRBV14 and J is TRBJ2-1, with a possible D match to TRBD2 (5 bases). The germline gives CDR1 SGHDN, CDR2 FVKESK. V dropped 1 base and J dropped 6 bases, with 7 bases sitting between them. The CDR3 extends over 13 amino acids. The CDR3 coding sequence is TGTGCCAGCAGCCAAGGTCTAGCCAATGAGCAGTTCTTC. Encoded protein: CASSQGLANEQFF.

The chain recombines TRBV27 with TRBJ2-7; D perhaps matches TRBD1 (5 bases). The CDR3 runs to 14 residues. Per germline, CDR1 MNHEY and CDR2 SMNVEV (reference sequence). V lost 5 bases and J lost 4, with 15 bases in between. CDR3: CASSPLMGLYEQYF. CDR3 sequence (DNA): TGTGCCAGCAGTCCCCTGATGGGGCTATACGAGCAGTACTTC.

CDR3 loop: CSVSGQHSYEQYF. The CDR3 DNA reads as TGCAGCGTCTCCGGACAGCACTCCTACGAGCAGTACTTC. The V call is TRBV29-1, the J call TRBJ2-7, with D possibly being TRBD1 (6 bases). V dropped 6 bases and J dropped 0 bases, with 12 bases sitting between them. The germline gives CDR1 SQVTM, CDR2 ANQGSEA. This CDR3 comprises 13 residues.

A note on this clone: Other DNA sequences within the sample encode an identical CDR3. CDR3: CASSLGQRTDTQYF. DNA of the CDR3: TGTGCCAGCAGCCTTGGACAGCGCACAGATACGCAGTATTTT. The V and J genes are TRBV7-9 and TRBJ2-3; D perhaps matches TRBD1 (6 bases). CDR1 and CDR2 from the germline V gene are SEHNR and FQNEAQ (reference sequence). This CDR3 comprises 14 residues. Between the trimmed V and J ends, which lost 5 bases and 1 base, there was a span of 10 bases.

Details on this clone: Within the sample, other DNA sequences also encode this same CDR3. The chain uses TRBV28 and TRBJ1-5; D is undetermined. The CDR3 loop spans 13 amino acids. Germline-derived CDR1 and CDR2 are MDHEN and SYDVKM. Trimming took off 0 bases at V and 7 bases at J, with 7 bases between the two ends. The CDR3: CASSLWGGQPQHF. CDR3 DNA: TGTGCCAGCAGTTTATGGGGTGGGCAGCCCCAGCATTTT. Supplemented by reference TRBV28 and TRBJ1-5, the full variable domain reads DVKVTQSSRYLVKRTGEKVFLECVQDMDHENMFWYRQDPGLGLRLIYFSYDVKMKEKGDIPEGYSVSREKKERFSLILESASTNQTSMYLCASSLWGGQPQHFGDGTRLSIL.